This T cell receptor beta chain comes out of a study of cytomegalovirus exposure and HLA in healthy donors. It was with 60 Vbeta and 13 Jbeta primers that the PCR ran. Clones were read by immunoSEQ multiplex PCR, and TCRdb kept only the in-frame ones, dropping some. The sample yields more than 95,000 clones, over 60% seen once. Sample: PBMCs. This clonotype was sampled from a man aged 60 to 75 in good health and CMV-seropositive.

CDR3 sequence reads: CSVASVDEQYF. The CDR3 region has the DNA TGCAGCGTTGCTTCGGTAGACGAGCAGTACTTC. The chain joins TRBV29-1 to TRBJ2-7; D is unresolved. V was trimmed by 4 bases and J by 5 bases, leaving 9 bases between them. Germline CDR1 reads SQVTM; CDR2 reads ANQGSEA. The CDR3 extends over 11 amino acids.